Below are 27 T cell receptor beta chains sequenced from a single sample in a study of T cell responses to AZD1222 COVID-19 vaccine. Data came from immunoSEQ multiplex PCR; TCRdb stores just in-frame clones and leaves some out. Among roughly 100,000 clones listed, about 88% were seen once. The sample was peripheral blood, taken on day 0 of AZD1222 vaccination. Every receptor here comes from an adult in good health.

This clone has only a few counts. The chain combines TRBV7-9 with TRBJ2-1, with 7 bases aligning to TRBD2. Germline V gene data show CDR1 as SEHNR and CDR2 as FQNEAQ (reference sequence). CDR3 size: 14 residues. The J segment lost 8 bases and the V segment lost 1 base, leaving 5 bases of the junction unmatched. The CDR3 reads CASSLVSGGYEQFF. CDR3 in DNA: TGTGCCAGCAGCTTAGTCTCGGGAGGCTATGAGCAGTTCTTC. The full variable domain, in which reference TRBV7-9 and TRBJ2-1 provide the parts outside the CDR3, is DTGVSQNPRHKITKRGQNVTFRCDPISEHNRLYWYRQTLGQGPEFLTYFQNEAQLEKSRLLSDRFSAERPKGSFSTLEIQRTEQGDSAMYLCASSLVSGGYEQFFGPGTRLTVL.

The CDR3 region is CASSLGQRLYNEQFF. The CDR3 DNA follows: TGTGCCAGCAGCTTGGGTCAGAGGCTCTACAATGAGCAGTTCTTC. The chain combines TRBV7-3 with TRBJ2-1; D is unclear. The V and J ends lost 3 bases and 3 bases respectively, with 12 bases between them. The germline CDR1 and CDR2 sequences are SGHTA and FQGTGA. This CDR3 region has 15 residues.

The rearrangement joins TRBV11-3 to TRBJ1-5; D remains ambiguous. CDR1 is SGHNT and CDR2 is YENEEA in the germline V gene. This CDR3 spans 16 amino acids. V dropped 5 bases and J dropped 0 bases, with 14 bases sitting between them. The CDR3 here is CASSLSNSYSNQPQHF. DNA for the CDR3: TGTGCCAGCAGCCTCTCGAACAGCTATAGCAATCAGCCCCAGCATTTT.

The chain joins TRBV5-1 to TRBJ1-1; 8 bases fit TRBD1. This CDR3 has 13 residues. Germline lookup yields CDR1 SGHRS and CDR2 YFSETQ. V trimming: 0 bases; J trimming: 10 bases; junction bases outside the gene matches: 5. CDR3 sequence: CASSLAGTGGAFF. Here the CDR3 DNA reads TGCGCCAGCAGCTTGGCAGGAACAGGGGGAGCTTTCTTT.

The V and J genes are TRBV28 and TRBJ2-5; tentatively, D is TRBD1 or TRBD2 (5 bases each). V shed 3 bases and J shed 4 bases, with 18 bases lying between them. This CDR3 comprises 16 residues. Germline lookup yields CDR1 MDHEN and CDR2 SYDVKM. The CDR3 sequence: CASSLWGGGSRETQYF. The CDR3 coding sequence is TGTGCCAGCAGTTTGTGGGGTGGGGGTTCTCGAGAGACCCAGTACTTC.

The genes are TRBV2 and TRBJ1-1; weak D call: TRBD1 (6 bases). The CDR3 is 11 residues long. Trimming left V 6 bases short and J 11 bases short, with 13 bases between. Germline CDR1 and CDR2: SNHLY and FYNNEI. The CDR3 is CASRSGGDAFF. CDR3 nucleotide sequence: TGTGCCAGCAGATCCGGGGGCGACGCTTTCTTT.

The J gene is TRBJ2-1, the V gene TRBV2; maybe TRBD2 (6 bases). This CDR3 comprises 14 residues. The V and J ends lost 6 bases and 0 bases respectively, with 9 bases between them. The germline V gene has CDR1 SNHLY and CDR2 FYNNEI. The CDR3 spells CASSTGSSYNEQFF. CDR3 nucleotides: TGTGCCAGCAGCACCGGGAGCTCCTACAATGAGCAGTTCTTC.

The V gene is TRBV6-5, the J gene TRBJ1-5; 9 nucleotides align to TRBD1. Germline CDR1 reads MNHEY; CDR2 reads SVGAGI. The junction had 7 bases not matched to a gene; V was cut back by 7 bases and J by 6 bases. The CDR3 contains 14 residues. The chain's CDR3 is CASKKQGAGQPQHF. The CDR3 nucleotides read TGTGCCAGCAAAAAACAGGGGGCCGGTCAGCCCCAGCATTTT.

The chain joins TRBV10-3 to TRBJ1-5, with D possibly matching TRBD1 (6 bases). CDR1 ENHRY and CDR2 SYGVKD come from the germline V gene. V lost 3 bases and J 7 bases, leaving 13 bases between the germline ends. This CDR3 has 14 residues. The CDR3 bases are TGTGCCATCAGTGATTCAGGGGCTGGGCAGCCCCAGCATTTT. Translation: CAISDSGAGQPQHF.

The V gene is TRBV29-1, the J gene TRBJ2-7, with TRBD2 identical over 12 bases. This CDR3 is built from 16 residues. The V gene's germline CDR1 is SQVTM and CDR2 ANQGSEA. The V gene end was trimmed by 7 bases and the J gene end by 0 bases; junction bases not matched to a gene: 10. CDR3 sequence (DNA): TGCAGCGCCTCGACTAGCGGGGGATCATTCTCCTACGAGCAGTACTTC. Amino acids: CSASTSGGSFSYEQYF.

CDR3 nucleotide sequence: TGTGCCTGGATCGAAGGGAACCAACCCTATGGCTACACCTTC. Translating gives CAWIEGNQPYGYTF. The genes are TRBV30 and TRBJ1-2; no firm D call. The length of the CDR3 is 14 residues. The germline V gene has CDR1 GTSNPN and CDR2 SVGIG (reference sequence). Trimming stripped 4 bases from V and 4 bases from J, with 16 bases between.

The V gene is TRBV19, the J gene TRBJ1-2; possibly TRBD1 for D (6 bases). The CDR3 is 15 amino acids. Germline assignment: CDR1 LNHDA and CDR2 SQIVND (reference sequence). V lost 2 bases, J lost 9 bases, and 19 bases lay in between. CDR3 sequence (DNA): TGTGCCAGTAGTATATCGGCAGGGGCAGGGAGCCGCTACACCTTC. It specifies CASSISAGAGSRYTF.

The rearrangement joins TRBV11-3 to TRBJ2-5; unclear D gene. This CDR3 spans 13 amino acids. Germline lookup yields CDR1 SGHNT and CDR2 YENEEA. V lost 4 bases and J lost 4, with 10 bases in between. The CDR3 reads CASSSGSRETQYF. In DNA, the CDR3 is TGTGCCAGCAGCTCCGGGTCGCGAGAGACCCAGTACTTC.

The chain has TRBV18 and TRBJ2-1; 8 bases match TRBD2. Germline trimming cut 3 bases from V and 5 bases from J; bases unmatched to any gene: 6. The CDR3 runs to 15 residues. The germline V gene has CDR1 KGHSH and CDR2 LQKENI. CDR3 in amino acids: CASSPPGTSNNEQFF. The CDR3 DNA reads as TGTGCCAGCTCACCTCCCGGGACTAGTAACAATGAGCAGTTCTTC. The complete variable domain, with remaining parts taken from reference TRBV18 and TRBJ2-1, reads NAGVMQNPRHLVRRRGQEARLRCSPMKGHSHVYWYRQLPEEGLKFMVYLQKENIIDESGMPKERFSAEFPKEGPSILRIQQVVRGDSAAYFCASSPPGTSNNEQFFGPGTRLTVL.

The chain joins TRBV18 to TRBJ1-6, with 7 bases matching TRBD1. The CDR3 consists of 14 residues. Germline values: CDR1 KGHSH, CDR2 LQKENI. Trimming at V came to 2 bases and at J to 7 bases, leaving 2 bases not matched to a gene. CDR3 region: CASSPRTGNSPLHF. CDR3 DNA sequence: TGTGCCAGCTCACCAAGGACAGGAAATTCACCCCTCCACTTT.

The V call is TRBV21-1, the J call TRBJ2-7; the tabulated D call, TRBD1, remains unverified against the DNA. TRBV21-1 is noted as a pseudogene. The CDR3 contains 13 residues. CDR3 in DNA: TGTGCCGGACAATCTAGTCTTATTGGCGAGCAGTACTTC. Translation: CAGQSSLIGEQYF.

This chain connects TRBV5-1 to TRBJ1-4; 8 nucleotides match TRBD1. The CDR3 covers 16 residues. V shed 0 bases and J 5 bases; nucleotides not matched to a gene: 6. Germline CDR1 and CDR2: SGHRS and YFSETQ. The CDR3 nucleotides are TGCGCCAGCAGCTTGGAAGGGACAGGCTTCAATGAAAAACTGTTTTTT. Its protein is CASSLEGTGFNEKLFF.

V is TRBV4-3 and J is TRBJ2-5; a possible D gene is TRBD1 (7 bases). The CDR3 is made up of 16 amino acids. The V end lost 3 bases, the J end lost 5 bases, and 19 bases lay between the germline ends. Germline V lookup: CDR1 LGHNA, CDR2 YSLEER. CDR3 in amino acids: CASSQDYRQGMETQYF. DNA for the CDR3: TGCGCCAGCAGCCAGGACTATCGACAGGGCATGGAGACCCAGTACTTC.

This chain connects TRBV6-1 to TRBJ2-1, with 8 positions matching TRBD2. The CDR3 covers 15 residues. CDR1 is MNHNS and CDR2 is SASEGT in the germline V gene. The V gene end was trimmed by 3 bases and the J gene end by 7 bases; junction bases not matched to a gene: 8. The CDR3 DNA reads TGTGCCAGCAGTGACCCAGCGGGAGCGGGGAATGAGCAGTTCTTC. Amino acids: CASSDPAGAGNEQFF.

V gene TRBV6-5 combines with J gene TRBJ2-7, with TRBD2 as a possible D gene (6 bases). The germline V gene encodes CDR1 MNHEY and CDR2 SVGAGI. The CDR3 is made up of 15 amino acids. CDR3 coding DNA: TGTGCAGATCATAGGCTAGCGCGCCTCTTCTACGAGCAGTACTTC. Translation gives CADHRLARLFYEQYF.

Here the CDR3 DNA reads TGTGCCAGCAGCTTAGAACCAGAAGATACGCAGTATTTT. Residues: CASSLEPEDTQYF. This chain uses TRBV11-2 with TRBJ2-3; no clear D. V lost 0 bases, J lost 5 bases, and 6 bases lay in between. Germline values: CDR1 SGHAT, CDR2 FQNNGV. The CDR3 consists of 13 residues.

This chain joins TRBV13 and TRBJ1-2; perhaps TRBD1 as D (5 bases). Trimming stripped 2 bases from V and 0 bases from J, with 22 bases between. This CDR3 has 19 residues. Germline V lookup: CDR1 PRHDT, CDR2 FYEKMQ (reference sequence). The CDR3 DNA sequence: TGTGCCAGCAGCTTATGGGGGGGAACTGCTCAGTTAGCTAACTATGGCTACACCTTC. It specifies CASSLWGGTAQLANYGYTF.

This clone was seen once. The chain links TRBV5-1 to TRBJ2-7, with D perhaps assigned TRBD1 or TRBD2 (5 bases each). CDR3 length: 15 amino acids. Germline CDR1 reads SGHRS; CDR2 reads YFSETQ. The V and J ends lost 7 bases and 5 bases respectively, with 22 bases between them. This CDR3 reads CASGYGTALVDEQYF. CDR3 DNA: TGCGCCAGCGGCTACGGGACCGCCTTAGTGGACGAGCAGTACTTC.

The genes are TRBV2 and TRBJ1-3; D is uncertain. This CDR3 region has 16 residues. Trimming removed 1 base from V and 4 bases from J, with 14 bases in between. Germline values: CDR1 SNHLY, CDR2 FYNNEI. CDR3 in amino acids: CASSEGGLSRGNTIYF. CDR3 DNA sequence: TGTGCCAGCAGTGAAGGAGGCCTTAGCCGCGGAAACACCATATATTTT.

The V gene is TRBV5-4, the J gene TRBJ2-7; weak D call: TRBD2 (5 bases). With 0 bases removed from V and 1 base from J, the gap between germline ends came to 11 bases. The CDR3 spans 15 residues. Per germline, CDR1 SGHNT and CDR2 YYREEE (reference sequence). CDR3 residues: CASSLGGGQSYEQYF. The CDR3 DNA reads TGTGCCAGCAGCTTGGGCGGAGGTCAATCCTACGAGCAGTACTTC. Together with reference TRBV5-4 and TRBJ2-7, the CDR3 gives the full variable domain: ETGVTQSPTHLIKTRGQQVTLRCSSQSGHNTVSWYQQALGQGPQFIFQYYREEENGRGNFPPRFSGLQFPNYSSELNVNALELDDSALYLCASSLGGGQSYEQYFGPGTRLTVT.

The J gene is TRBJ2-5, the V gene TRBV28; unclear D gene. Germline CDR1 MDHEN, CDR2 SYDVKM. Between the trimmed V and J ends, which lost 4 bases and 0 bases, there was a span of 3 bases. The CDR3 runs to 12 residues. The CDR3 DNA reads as TGTGCCAGCAGTTACTACCAAGAGACCCAGTACTTC. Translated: CASSYYQETQYF.

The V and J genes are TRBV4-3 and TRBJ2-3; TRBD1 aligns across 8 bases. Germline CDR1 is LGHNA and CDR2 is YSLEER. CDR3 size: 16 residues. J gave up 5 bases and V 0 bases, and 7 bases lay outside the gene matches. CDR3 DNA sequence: TGCGCCAGCAGCCAAGATATTGGACAGGGCGGAGATACGCAGTATTTT. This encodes CASSQDIGQGGDTQYF.